This T cell receptor (beta chain) was recorded in a study of CD8 T cells in Susac syndrome. Broader study findings: The study conceded that relatively few individuals underwent its TCR sequencing and HLA analysis.

An input of about 0.45 to 1 ug of RNA was subjected to reverse transcription using random hexamers. Amplification of TCR beta CDR3 across 54 Vbeta and 13 Jbeta was performed with immunoSEQ multiplex PCR. MiXCR was run by TCRdb on the immunoSEQ multiplex PCR reads, yielding one entry per CDR3 protein. Among 250,000 to 350,000 distinct CDR3 sequences, around 90% were seen once, and the ten largest hold about 0.07%. A remark on this clonotype: The antigen is unknown.

The patients who served as multiple sclerosis controls were treatment-naive and had stable or active relapsing-remitting disease that fulfilled the revised McDonald criteria. TEMRA cells were enriched by FACS, and CD4+ and CD8+ T cells were negatively isolated. V lost 6 bases and J lost 3, with 12 bases in between. Per the germline V gene, CDR1 is MNHEY and CDR2 is SVGAGI. The CDR3 runs 14 residues. The chain couples TRBV6-5 to TRBJ1-3, with a weak D call TRBD1 (6 bases). The sequencing input was CD4+ T cells from PBMCs. This TCR came from a human donor with multiple sclerosis. The CDR3 is CASRLNRVGNTIYF. CDR3 nucleotides: TGTGCCAGCAGGCTGAACAGGGTTGGAAACACCATATATTTT.